What follows is one T cell receptor (beta chain) and its context. Its specificity is not known. Germline CDR1 reads MNHEY; CDR2 reads SMNVEV (reference sequence). This CDR3 contains 16 residues. V lost 0 bases and J lost 2; bases outside the gene matches: 4. Assay used: immunoSEQ multiplex PCR; TCRdb lists only in-frame clones, some missing. The data hold approximately 2,200,000 clones, with 90% to 95% observed a single time. In the naive CD8 group, cells lacked CD45RO and were positively selected for CCR7, so terminally differentiated effector memory CD45RA+ cells were left out. The sample comes from a study of shared clonotypes between healthy human individuals. Study details: Three men and two women, aged 18 to 49, were donors.

Study findings and constraints: When compared with the clonotypes that were shared by all four sorted-subset donors, the non-shared clonotypes turned out to have lower generation probabilities.

The TCR originated in a man aged 18 to 30 in good health. Some clones in this sample may be carry-over from other donors' samples. This rearrangement joins TRBV27 to TRBJ2-7; 10 nucleotides line up with TRBD1. The sequenced material came from naive CD8+ T cells from PBMCs. This CDR3 reads CASSLSFGTGAYEQYF. CDR3 nucleotide sequence: TGTGCCAGCAGTTTATCCTTTGGGACAGGGGCCTACGAGCAGTACTTC.